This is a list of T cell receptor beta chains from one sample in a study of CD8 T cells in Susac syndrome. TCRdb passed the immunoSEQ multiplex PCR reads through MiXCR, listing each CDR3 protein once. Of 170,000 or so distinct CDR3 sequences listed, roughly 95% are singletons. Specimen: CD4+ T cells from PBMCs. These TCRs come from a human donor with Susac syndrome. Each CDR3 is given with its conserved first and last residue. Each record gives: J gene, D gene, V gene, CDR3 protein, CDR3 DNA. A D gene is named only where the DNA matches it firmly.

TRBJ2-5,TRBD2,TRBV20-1,CSATAGASGGTQYF,TGCAGTGCTACGGCAGGGGCTAGCGGGGGGACCCAGTACTTC
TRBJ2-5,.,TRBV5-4,CASSPDPFSRETQYF,TGTGCCAGCAGCCCCGACCCATTTAGTAGAGAGACCCAGTACTTC
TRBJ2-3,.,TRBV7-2,CASSLVGGETDTQYF,TGTGCCAGCAGCTTAGTTGGGGGTGAGACAGATACGCAGTATTTT
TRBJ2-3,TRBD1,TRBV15,CATRRQGATTDTQYF,TGTGCCACCAGACGACAGGGGGCCACGACAGATACGCAGTATTTT
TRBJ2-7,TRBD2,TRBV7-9,CASSHMGLAEAYEQYF,TGTGCCAGCAGCCACATGGGACTAGCGGAGGCCTACGAGCAGTACTTC
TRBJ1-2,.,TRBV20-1,CSAREKGRVGYTF,TGCAGTGCTAGAGAGAAGGGGCGGGTTGGCTACACCTTC
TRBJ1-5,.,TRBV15,CATSRDSGRNQPQHF,TGTGCCACCAGCAGAGACTCGGGACGGAATCAGCCCCAGCATTTT
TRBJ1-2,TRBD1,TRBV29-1,CSVLTGDGYTF,TGCAGCGTCCTTACAGGGGATGGCTACACCTTC
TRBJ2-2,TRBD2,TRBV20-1,CSARLRTSQPTGELFF,TGCAGTGCTAGACTCAGGACTAGTCAACCTACCGGGGAGCTGTTTTTT
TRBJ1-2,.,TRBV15,CATSRGGQGYGYTF,TGTGCCACCAGCAGAGGAGGGCAGGGATATGGCTACACCTTC
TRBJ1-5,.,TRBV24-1,CATSDVTGFQPQHF,TGTGCCACCAGTGATGTCACAGGGTTTCAGCCCCAGCATTTT